This is a list of T cell receptor beta chains from one sample in a study of cytomegalovirus exposure and HLA in healthy donors. Measured with immunoSEQ multiplex PCR; TCRdb has only the in-frame clones, and not every one. The sample lists 260,000 or so clones, 70% to 90% seen once, with over 0.85% in the top ten. The sequencing input was PBMCs. The receptors stem from a woman between 18 and 29 years old in good health and CMV-seronegative. CDR3s include the opening cysteine and the closing phenylalanine or tryptophan.

v_call: TRBV19
j_call: TRBJ2-5
cdr3_aa: CASSTSGRGQETQYF

v_call: TRBV5-1
j_call: TRBJ2-7
cdr3_aa: CASSWVGSGEGEQYF

v_call: TRBV25-1
j_call: TRBJ1-1
cdr3_aa: CASSDHSGATEAFF

v_call: TRBV28
j_call: TRBJ2-7
cdr3_aa: CASSSPYEQYF

v_call: TRBV19
j_call: TRBJ2-5
cdr3_aa: CASSSSQGQETQYF

v_call: TRBV6-5
j_call: TRBJ2-3
cdr3_aa: CASRDRLFTDTQYF

v_call: TRBV5-1
j_call: TRBJ1-6
cdr3_aa: CASSSLPPGQGGNPLHF

v_call: TRBV4-3
j_call: TRBJ2-7
cdr3_aa: CASSRTSGKYEQYF

v_call: TRBV6-6
j_call: TRBJ1-3
cdr3_aa: CASSSSRGTGNTIYF

v_call: TRBV5-1
j_call: TRBJ2-3
cdr3_aa: CASSFRDSSTDTQYF

v_call: TRBV11-2
j_call: TRBJ2-1
cdr3_aa: CASSFGLAPYNEQFF

v_call: TRBV28
j_call: TRBJ2-4
cdr3_aa: CAIRTAGAKNIQYF

v_call: TRBV9
j_call: TRBJ2-2
cdr3_aa: CASSAGTGANTGELFF

v_call: TRBV28
j_call: TRBJ2-7
cdr3_aa: CASGPGGGPYEQYF

v_call: TRBV6-5
j_call: TRBJ2-3
cdr3_aa: CASSYGPTSRTDTQYF

v_call: TRBV11-2
j_call: TRBJ2-2
cdr3_aa: CASRRYTGELFF

v_call: TRBV5-6
j_call: TRBJ2-2
cdr3_aa: CASSLTGFAGELFF

v_call: TRBV7-3
j_call: TRBJ2-5
cdr3_aa: CASSLTGLAVQETQYF

v_call: TRBV11-2
j_call: TRBJ2-7
cdr3_aa: CASSLGQGGLSSYEQYF

v_call: TRBV19
j_call: TRBJ1-6
cdr3_aa: CASSNNRGGNSPLHF

v_call: TRBV27
j_call: TRBJ2-1
cdr3_aa: CASSPRGLVNEQFF

v_call: TRBV19
j_call: TRBJ1-1
cdr3_aa: CASSSQQGRNTEAFF

v_call: TRBV7-8
j_call: TRBJ2-7
cdr3_aa: CASSTPRGYEQYF

v_call: TRBV14
j_call: TRBJ2-1
cdr3_aa: CASSQDPAGGSYNEQFF

v_call: TRBV18
j_call: TRBJ2-7
cdr3_aa: CASSPEALQGSEQYF

v_call: TRBV7-9
j_call: TRBJ2-5
cdr3_aa: CASSSGGTGRVETQYF

v_call: TRBV25-1
j_call: TRBJ1-3
cdr3_aa: CASSGTGGRGGNTIYF

v_call: TRBV19
j_call: TRBJ1-4
cdr3_aa: CASMRIGAREKLFF

v_call: TRBV9
j_call: TRBJ2-3
cdr3_aa: CASSVVGVTDTQYF